The sequence of this TCR beta chain was determined in a study of Ad26.COV2.S vaccination and SARS-CoV-2 variants. On the study more broadly: Sample donor was a member of the COV1001 Ad26.COV2.S trial arm.

Treatment in this sample: around 19 received Ad26.COV2.S at low or high dose, single or two shots; about 5 received placebo; per-sample allocation not given. Vaccine and placebo recipients were sampled on day 63 after the first injection. Trimming took 3 bases from V and 3 from J; bases not matched to a gene: 7. The CDR3 sequence is 15 residues long. Germline V lookup: CDR1 MNHEY, CDR2 SVGEGT. The assay was immunoSEQ multiplex PCR, and TCRdb's table has in-frame clones only and misses some. The sample consists of around 400,000 clones, 80% to 95% of them appearing once. Sequencing was performed on peripheral blood, taken in a trial of Ad26.COV2.S vaccine versus placebo. The origin of this receptor is a person aged 18-65 years who received the Ad26.COV2.S COVID-19 vaccine or a placebo. The chain recombines TRBV6-2 or TRBV6-3 with TRBJ1-2; TRBD1 matches 7 bases. The CDR3 reads CASSYNGDRDYGYTF. As DNA, the CDR3 is TGTGCCAGCAGTTATAACGGAGACAGGGACTATGGCTACACCTTC.